The clone carrying this TCR beta chain was counted only a few times. Its cognate antigen is unknown. The sample comes from a study of spatial heterogeneity in lung cancer. The CDR3 spans 20 residues. Germline V lookup: CDR1 MDHEN, CDR2 SYDVKM. Trimming removed 5 bases from V and 2 bases from J, with 28 bases in between. General study points: At resection, ubiquitous expanded tumor TCRs appeared in blood more than at follow-up.

Each molecule of TCR cDNA was tagged with one unique molecular identifier. Each CDR3 protein is one row after TCRdb ran MiXCR on the 5' RACE reads. The data contain around 110,000 distinct CDR3 sequences, 12% of them singletons. Time point given: blood at routine non-recurrence follow-up after resection. The input material, whole RNA from tumor, nontumor lung or frozen PBMC, was sequenced unsorted. The sample consisted of PBMCs, taken at follow-up. V gene TRBV28 combines with J gene TRBJ2-1, with D perhaps TRBD1 (6 bases). The source is a male donor with early-stage non-small cell lung cancer. CDR3 amino acids: CASSLPRFGGRREAYNEQFF. The CDR3, as DNA: TGTGCCAGCAGTCTGCCCCGCTTTGGGGGCCGAAGAGAGGCCTACAATGAGCAGTTCTTC.